This TCR beta chain stems from a study of PD-L1 blockade in urothelial cancer. Study details: Patients commenced intravenous atezolizumab, 1,200 mg every 3 weeks, around 2014. Blood-derived samples held a median about 130,000 T cells. At 3 weeks after treatment start (second dose) and again at 6 weeks, blood was analyzed.

Remarks on this clone: The antigen is unknown.

Time point reported: peripheral blood 6 weeks after treatment start. Whole-study findings and limits: Durable benefit was linked to greater 3-week expansion of tumor-associated blood clones.

Sequencing used immunoSEQ multiplex PCR; TCRdb keeps in-frame clones, though not all of them. In the table there are some 120,000 clones, about 84% of which are singletons. The sample in question was PBMCs, obtained around atezolizumab (anti-PD-L1) treatment. The sequence was obtained from a man over 45 with urothelial cancer.

CDR3 region: CASSPLGPHLGPLHF. The CDR3 coding sequence is TGTGCCAGCAGCCCCCTGGGCCCCCACCTGGGACCCCTCCACTTT. The gene calls are TRBV27 and TRBJ1-6; D ambiguous. This CDR3 is built from 15 residues. V lost 6 bases and J 12 bases, leaving 21 bases between the germline ends. CDR1 is MNHEY and CDR2 is SMNVEV in the germline V gene (reference sequence).